Included here is one T cell receptor beta chain sequence, with context. The antigen is unknown. The data stem from a study of T cells in Graves' hyperthyroidism and ophthalmopathy. Findings and caveats of the study: For ophthalmopathy, model prediction preceded onset by a median 6.5 months.

What was amplified from RNA transcripts were TCR beta CDR3 regions. The HTBI primer set served for first-round RT-PCR of the TCR CDR3. TCRdb re-called the multiplex PCR reads with MiXCR, one entry per CDR3 protein. In the table there are hundreds of thousands of distinct CDR3 sequences, 35% to 55% of which are singletons. The study excluded patients with uncontrolled infection, other autoimmune disease, pregnancy or lactation. In germline, CDR1 is MNHNS, CDR2 SASEGT. The CDR3 is made up of 12 amino acids. Trimming pared 4 bases from V and 8 bases from J, leaving 8 bases between. This chain links TRBV6-1 with TRBJ2-2; no clear D gene. The sample comprised peripheral blood or thyroid tissue (not recorded which). The sequence derives from a young woman with Graves' hyperthyroidism. Written as DNA, the CDR3 is TGTGCCAGCAGTGCTGTGAGGGGGGAGCTGTTTTTT. This translates into CASSAVRGELFF.